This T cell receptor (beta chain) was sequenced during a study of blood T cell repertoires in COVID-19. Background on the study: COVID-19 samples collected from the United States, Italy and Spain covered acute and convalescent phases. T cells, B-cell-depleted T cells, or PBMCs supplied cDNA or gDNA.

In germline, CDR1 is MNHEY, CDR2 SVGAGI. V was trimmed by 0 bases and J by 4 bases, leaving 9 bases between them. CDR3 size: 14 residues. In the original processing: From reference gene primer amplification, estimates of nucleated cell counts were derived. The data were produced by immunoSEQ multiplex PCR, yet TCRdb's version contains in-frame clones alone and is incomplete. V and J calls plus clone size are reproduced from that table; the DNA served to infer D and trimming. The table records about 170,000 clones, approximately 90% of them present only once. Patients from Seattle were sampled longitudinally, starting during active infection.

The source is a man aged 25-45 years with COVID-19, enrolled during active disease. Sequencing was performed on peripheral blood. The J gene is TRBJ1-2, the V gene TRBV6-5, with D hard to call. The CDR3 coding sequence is TGTGCCAGCAGTTACTCGGCCAGGTTCTATGGCTACACCTTC. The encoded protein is CASSYSARFYGYTF.